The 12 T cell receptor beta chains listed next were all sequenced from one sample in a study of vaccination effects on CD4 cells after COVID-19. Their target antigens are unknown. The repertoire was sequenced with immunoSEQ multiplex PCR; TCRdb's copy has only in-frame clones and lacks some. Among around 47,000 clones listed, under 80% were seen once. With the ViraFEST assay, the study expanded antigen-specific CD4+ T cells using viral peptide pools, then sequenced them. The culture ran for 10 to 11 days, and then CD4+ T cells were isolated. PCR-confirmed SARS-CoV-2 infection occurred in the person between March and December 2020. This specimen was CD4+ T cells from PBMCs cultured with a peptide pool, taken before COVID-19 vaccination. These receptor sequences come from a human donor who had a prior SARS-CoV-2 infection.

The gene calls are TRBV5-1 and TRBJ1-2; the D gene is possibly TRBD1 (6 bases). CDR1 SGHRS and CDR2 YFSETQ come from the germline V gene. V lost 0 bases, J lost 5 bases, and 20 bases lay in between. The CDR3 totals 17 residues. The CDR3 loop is CASSLGTGTTWEYGYTF. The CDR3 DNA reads TGCGCCAGCAGCTTGGGAACAGGGACTACTTGGGAGTATGGCTACACCTTC.

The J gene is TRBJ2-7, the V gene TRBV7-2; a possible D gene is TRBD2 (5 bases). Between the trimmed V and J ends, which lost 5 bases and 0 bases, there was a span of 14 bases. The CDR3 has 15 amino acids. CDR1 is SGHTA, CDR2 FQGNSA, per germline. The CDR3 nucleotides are TGTGCCAGCAGCACAGTCGTTGGGAGCTCCTACGAGCAGTACTTC. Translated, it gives CASSTVVGSSYEQYF.

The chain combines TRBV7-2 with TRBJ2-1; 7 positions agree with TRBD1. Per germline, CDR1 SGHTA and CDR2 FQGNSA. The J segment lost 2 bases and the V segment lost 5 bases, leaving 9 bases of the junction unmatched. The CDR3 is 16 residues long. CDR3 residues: CASSRTGPTTYNEQFF. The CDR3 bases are TGTGCCAGCAGCCGGACAGGCCCGACGACCTACAATGAGCAGTTCTTC.

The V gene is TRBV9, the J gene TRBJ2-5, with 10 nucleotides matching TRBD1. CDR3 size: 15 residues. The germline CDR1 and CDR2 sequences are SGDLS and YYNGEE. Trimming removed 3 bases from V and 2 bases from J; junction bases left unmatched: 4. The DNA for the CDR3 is TGTGCCAGCAGCGCGGGACAGGGGTTGCAAGAGACCCAGTACTTC. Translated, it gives CASSAGQGLQETQYF.

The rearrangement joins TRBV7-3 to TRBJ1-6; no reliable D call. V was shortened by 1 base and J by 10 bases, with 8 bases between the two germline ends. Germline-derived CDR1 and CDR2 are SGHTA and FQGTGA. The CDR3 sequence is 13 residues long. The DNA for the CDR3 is TGTGCCAGCAGCTTAAGGAGAGGGTCACCCCTCCACTTT. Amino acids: CASSLRRGSPLHF.

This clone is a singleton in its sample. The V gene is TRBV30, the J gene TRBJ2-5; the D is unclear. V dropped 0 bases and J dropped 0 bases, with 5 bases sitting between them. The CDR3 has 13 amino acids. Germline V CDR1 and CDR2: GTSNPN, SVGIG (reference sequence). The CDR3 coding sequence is TGTGCCTGGAGTGTGGGGTACCAAGAGACCCAGTACTTC. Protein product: CAWSVGYQETQYF.

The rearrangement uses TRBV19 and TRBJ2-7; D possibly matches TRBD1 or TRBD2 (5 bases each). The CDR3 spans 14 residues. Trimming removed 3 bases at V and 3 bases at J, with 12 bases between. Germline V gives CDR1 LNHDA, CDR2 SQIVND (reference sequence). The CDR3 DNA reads TGTGCCAGTAGTATTTGGGACGCCGACTACGAGCAGTACTTC. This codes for CASSIWDADYEQYF.

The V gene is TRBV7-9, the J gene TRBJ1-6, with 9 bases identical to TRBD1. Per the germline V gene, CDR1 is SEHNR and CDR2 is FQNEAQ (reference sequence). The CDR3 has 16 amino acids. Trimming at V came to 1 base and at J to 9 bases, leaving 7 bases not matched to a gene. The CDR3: CASSLDPGQGGSPLHF. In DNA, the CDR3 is TGTGCCAGCAGCTTAGATCCGGGACAGGGCGGTTCACCCCTCCACTTT.

The CDR3 sequence: CASSLGQSNQPQHF. CDR3 in DNA: TGTGCCAGCAGTTTAGGACAGAGCAATCAGCCCCAGCATTTT. J is TRBJ1-5 and V is TRBV6-5, with D perhaps matching TRBD1 (6 bases). The germline V gene has CDR1 MNHEY and CDR2 SVGAGI. The CDR3 has 14 residues. Trimming removed 4 bases at V and 1 base at J, with 8 bases between.

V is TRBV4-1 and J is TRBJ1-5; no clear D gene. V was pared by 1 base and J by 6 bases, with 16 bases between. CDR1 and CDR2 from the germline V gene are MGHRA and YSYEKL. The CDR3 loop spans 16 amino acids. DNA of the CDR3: TGCGCCAGCAGCCAAGGCTCCGGCTCAGCGGTTCAGCCCCAGCATTTT. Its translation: CASSQGSGSAVQPQHF.

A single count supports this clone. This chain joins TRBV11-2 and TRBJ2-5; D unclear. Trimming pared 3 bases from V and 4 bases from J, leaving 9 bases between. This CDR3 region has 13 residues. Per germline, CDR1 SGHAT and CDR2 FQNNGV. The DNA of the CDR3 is TGTGCCAGCAGCTTCTTTACCGGAGAGACCCAGTACTTC. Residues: CASSFFTGETQYF. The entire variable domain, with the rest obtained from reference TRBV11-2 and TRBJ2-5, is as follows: EAGVAQSPRYKIIEKRQSVAFWCNPISGHATLYWYQQILGQGPKLLIQFQNNGVVDDSQLPKDRFSAERLKGVDSTLKIQPAKLEDSAVYLCASSFFTGETQYFGPGTRLLVL.

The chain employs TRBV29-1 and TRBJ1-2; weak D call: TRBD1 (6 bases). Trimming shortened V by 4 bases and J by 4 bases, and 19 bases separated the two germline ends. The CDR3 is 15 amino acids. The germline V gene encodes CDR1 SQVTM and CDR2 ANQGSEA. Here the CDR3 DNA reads TGCAGCGTTGTCCCCCGAGCCCGGGGGGCCTATGGCTACACCTTC. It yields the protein CSVVPRARGAYGYTF.